This passage covers 14 T cell receptor beta chains from one sample sequenced in a study of blood T cell repertoires in COVID-19. Method: immunoSEQ multiplex PCR; TCRdb's copy keeps in-frame clones and lacks some. The sample carries about 70,000 clones, roughly 87% recorded once. Sequencing was done on a sample of peripheral blood. The receptors were gathered from a woman older than 75 with acute or convalescent COVID-19.

The chain carries TRBV2 and TRBJ1-1, with D hard to call. Trimming left V 6 bases short and J 4 bases short, with 21 bases between. The CDR3 totals 16 residues. Germline CDR1 and CDR2: SNHLY and FYNNEI. In nucleotides, the CDR3 is TGTGCCAGCAGGCTAGAAAACCTTGCCGGGGTCACTGAAGCTTTCTTT. Its translation is CASRLENLAGVTEAFF.

J is TRBJ1-2 and V is TRBV5-1; the match to TRBD1 covers 8 bases. CDR1 is SGHRS, CDR2 YFSETQ, per germline. Germline trimming cut 4 bases from V and 8 bases from J; bases unmatched to any gene: 7. CDR3 length equals 13 residues. CDR3 amino acids: CASSPGQGPGYTF. CDR3 sequence (DNA): TGCGCCAGCAGCCCCGGACAGGGACCGGGCTACACCTTC. The whole variable domain, remainder taken from reference TRBV5-1 and TRBJ1-2, is KAGVTQTPRYLIKTRGQQVTLSCSPISGHRSVSWYQQTPGQGLQFLFEYFSETQRNKGNFPGRFSGRQFSNSRSEMNVSTLELGDSALYLCASSPGQGPGYTFGSGTRLTVV.

This sequence joins TRBV30 and TRBJ2-3, with D uncertain. Germline V gene sequence: CDR1 GTSNPN, CDR2 SVGIG (reference sequence). V dropped 0 bases and J dropped 8 bases, with 12 bases sitting between them. The CDR3 consists of 13 residues. The CDR3 DNA reads TGTGCCTGGAGTGTGTCAGGTACAAGTACGCAGTATTTT. It is translated as CAWSVSGTSTQYF.

The chain has TRBV6-6 and TRBJ1-2; TRBD1 is a possible D gene (5 bases). CDR3 length equals 13 residues. The V gene lost 6 bases and the J gene lost 4 bases, with 12 bases spanning the gap. The germline V gene has CDR1 MNHNY and CDR2 SVGAGI (reference sequence). CDR3 loop: CASRATASYGYTF. Written as DNA, the CDR3 is TGTGCCAGCAGGGCGACAGCATCCTATGGCTACACCTTC.

The chain combines TRBV28 with TRBJ2-1; 14 bases agree with TRBD2. Looked up from germline, CDR1 is MDHEN and CDR2 is SYDVKM. The CDR3 has 18 residues. V shed 3 bases and J 0 bases; nucleotides not matched to a gene: 4. CDR3 residues: CASSLRLAGGSSYNEQFF. The CDR3, as DNA: TGTGCCAGCAGTTTGCGACTAGCGGGAGGGAGCTCCTACAATGAGCAGTTCTTC.

This clone was observed once. The gene calls are TRBV2 and TRBJ1-5; 11 bases match TRBD1. The CDR3 consists of 18 residues. J was trimmed by 0 bases and V by 6 bases; bases with no gene match: 10. Germline V gene lookup returns CDR1 SNHLY and CDR2 FYNNEI. The CDR3 bases are TGTGCCAGCAGCCACGACCGGGACAGGGGGAGTAGCAATCAGCCCCAGCATTTT. It codes for CASSHDRDRGSSNQPQHF.

The genes are TRBV2 and TRBJ2-2, with a weak D call TRBD2 (6 bases). CDR3 length: 13 residues. From germline, CDR1 is SNHLY and CDR2 FYNNEI. Trimming removed 6 bases at V and 6 bases at J, with 11 bases between. As DNA, the CDR3 is TGTGCCAGCAGGCCGACTAGTTCCGGGGAGCTGTTTTTT. Translated, it gives CASRPTSSGELFF.

Of note for this clone: The same CDR3 can be traced to other DNA sequences in this sample. The rearrangement joins TRBV24-1 to TRBJ1-4, with 9 bases identical to TRBD1. Per germline, CDR1 KGHDR and CDR2 SFDVKD. J lost 5 bases, V lost 8 bases, and 2 bases had no gene match. The CDR3 runs 13 residues. The CDR3 DNA follows: TGTGCCACCAAGGGACAGGGCAATGAAAAACTGTTTTTT. Protein sequence: CATKGQGNEKLFF.

Comments on this clone: The conserved phenylalanine or tryptophan is not found at the CDR3 terminus, so this likely reflects a read error. The DNA is left out, because the CDR3 cannot be placed on it with certainty; the CDR3 is given as TCRdb lists it. The V and J genes are TRBV10-1 and TRBJ2-7; the table's D call, TRBD2, was not checked against the DNA. The CDR3 extends over 10 residues, inclusive of both ends. In germline, CDR1 is WNHNN, CDR2 SYGVQD (reference sequence). This CDR3 reads CASIILAPLG.

The V and J genes are TRBV24-1 and TRBJ1-2, with 7 bases lining up with TRBD1. Trimming took 7 bases from V and 7 from J; bases not matched to a gene: 5. The CDR3 consists of 12 residues. Germline V gene sequence: CDR1 KGHDR, CDR2 SFDVKD. In DNA, the CDR3 is TGTGCCACCAGCGGGACAGCCGGTGGCTACACCTTC. This gives the protein CATSGTAGGYTF.

V and J are TRBV6-5 and TRBJ2-5; 9 nucleotides line up with TRBD2. This CDR3 comprises 15 residues. The germline gives CDR1 MNHEY, CDR2 SVGAGI. The V segment lost 6 bases and the J segment 4 bases; nucleotides outside the gene matches: 9. In DNA form, the CDR3 reads TGTGCCAGCAGCTCCGCGGGGGGGATGGTAGAGACCCAGTACTTC. The encoded protein is CASSSAGGMVETQYF.

The chain employs TRBV14 and TRBJ2-7; D might be TRBD2 (5 bases). Germline V gene lookup returns CDR1 SGHDN and CDR2 FVKESK. The CDR3 is 13 residues long. The V gene lost 1 base and the J gene lost 7 bases, with 11 bases spanning the gap. CDR3 loop: CASSQGPTGEQYF. Here the CDR3 DNA reads TGTGCCAGCAGCCAAGGACCCACGGGGGAGCAGTACTTC.

The gene calls are TRBV27 and TRBJ2-2, with 10 bases lining up with TRBD2. The junction had 1 base not matched to a gene; V was cut back by 1 base and J by 2 bases. The CDR3 totals 16 residues. Germline CDR1 is MNHEY and CDR2 is SMNVEV (reference sequence). CDR3 residues: CASSLLLAGNTGELFF. The CDR3 DNA reads TGTGCCAGCAGTTTATTACTAGCGGGAAACACCGGGGAGCTGTTTTTT.

V is TRBV27 and J is TRBJ2-7; 11 bases agree with TRBD2. Germline CDR1 is MNHEY and CDR2 is SMNVEV (reference sequence). The CDR3 runs 15 residues. The trim removed 5 bases at V and 2 bases at J, leaving 5 bases unmatched. DNA for the CDR3: TGTGCCAGCAGTGACCTAGCGGGAGGAGCCTACGAGCAGTACTTC. Amino acid sequence: CASSDLAGGAYEQYF.